The rows below give T cell receptor beta chains drawn from one sample of a study of CD8 T cells in ankylosing spondylitis. TCRdb redid the calling of the 5' RACE reads with MiXCR, one entry per CDR3 protein. This table has fewer than 550,000 distinct CDR3 sequences, approximately 5% appearing once. Sequenced material: blood, either unsorted or a sorted T cell fraction (not recorded which). The receptor set was obtained from a male donor with ankylosing spondylitis. Both conserved end residues are part of each CDR3. A D gene is named only where the DNA matches it firmly. Clone size is stated in some rows and not others, as once, few, many or a class when expanded.

j_call v_call clone_size d_call cdr3_nt cdr3_aa
TRBJ1-1 TRBV28 NA NA TGTGCCAGCAGACTCCCGGCCGGGGCGAGGGGTGAAGCTTTCTTT CASRLPAGARGEAFF
TRBJ1-1 TRBV12-3/TRBV12-4 many TRBD1 TGTGCCAGCAGCAGGGGGCTAGGAGGGATGAACACTGAAGCTTTCTTT CASSRGLGGMNTEAFF
TRBJ2-3 TRBV20-1 many TRBD2 TGCAGTGCTAATCAGCCCTCTAGCGGGAGCACAGATACGCAGTATTTT CSANQPSSGSTDTQYF
TRBJ2-7 TRBV5-1 many NA TGCGCCAGCAGCTTGGGAGGGAGCGAGCAGTACTTC CASSLGGSEQYF
TRBJ2-7 TRBV28 many NA TGTGCCAGCAGTTTTGCGAGGAATTGGCAGTACTTC CASSFARNWQYF
TRBJ1-2 TRBV24-1 many NA TGTGCCACCAGTGATAACCGGGATAACTATGGCTACACCTTC CATSDNRDNYGYTF
TRBJ1-1 TRBV7-9 many TRBD1 TGTGCCAGCAGCCGTCCGGCGGGACAGGGCGCTGAAGCTTTCTTT CASSRPAGQGAEAFF
TRBJ1-5 TRBV15 many NA TGTGCCACCAGCAGGGAAGGGCGGAATAGCAATCAGCCCCAGCATTTT CATSREGRNSNQPQHF
TRBJ1-4 TRBV4-2 many NA TGTGCCAGCAGCCAAGATCACGGGACGGGGAATGAAAAACTGTTTTTT CASSQDHGTGNEKLFF
TRBJ2-7 TRBV7-2 NA TRBD2 TGTGCCAGCAGCTTATTAGGGACTAGCGCTGTCGAGCAGTACTTC CASSLLGTSAVEQYF
TRBJ2-7 TRBV29-1 many NA TGCAGCGTTGATTCGGCAGGGCCTGCCCGGGAGCAGTACTTC CSVDSAGPAREQYF
TRBJ2-3 TRBV3-1 NA NA TGTGCCAGCAGCCATAGAAGCGGAGGGGGGCGGAAAGATACGCAGTATTTT CASSHRSGGGRKDTQYF
TRBJ2-7 TRBV4-1 NA NA TGCGCCAGCAGCCAAGAGGACTACTTGACCTACGAGCAGTACTTC CASSQEDYLTYEQYF
TRBJ2-5 TRBV28 few NA TGTGCCAGCAGTTTAATCCCGGAGACCCAGTACTTC CASSLIPETQYF
TRBJ2-2 TRBV24-1 many TRBD1 TGTGCCACCAGTGATTTCCTACGAGGGGGCTCTCACACCGGGGAGCTGTTTTTT CATSDFLRGGSHTGELFF
TRBJ2-3 TRBV7-2 many NA TGTGCCAGCAGCTTAGGAACATTCATCACAGATACGCAGTATTTT CASSLGTFITDTQYF
TRBJ1-5 TRBV20-1 NA NA TGCAGTGCAAGACCCCCCAGCTCAAAACGGCCCCAGCATTTT CSARPPSSKRPQHF
TRBJ2-3 TRBV5-1 many NA TGCGCCAGCAGCACCGGACTTCAAGATACGCAGTATTTT CASSTGLQDTQYF
TRBJ2-5 TRBV20-1 many NA TGCAGTGCCGCCCGAGCTCGAGAGACCCAGTACTTC CSAARARETQYF
TRBJ2-7 TRBV4-3 many NA TGCGCCAGCAGCCAAGATCGCGGGACACTCTACGAGCAGTACTTC CASSQDRGTLYEQYF
TRBJ1-5 TRBV5-6 many TRBD1 TGTGCCAGCAGCCAAGGACAGGGCCGGCAGCCCCAGCATTTT CASSQGQGRQPQHF
TRBJ2-1 TRBV5-1 many NA TGCGCCAGCAGCTTTACTAGGGGGGCAGGTGAGCAGTTCTTC CASSFTRGAGEQFF
TRBJ1-1 TRBV7-2 many NA TGTGCCAGCTCACCTTATGGGACTGAAGCTTTCTTT CASSPYGTEAFF
TRBJ2-7 TRBV14 few TRBD2 TGTGCCAGCAGTCCGGGACTAGCGTCACTTTACTTC CASSPGLASLYF
TRBJ1-1 TRBV7-2 many NA TGTGCCAGCAGCTTAGGCCAGGGTCGAGCTTTCTTT CASSLGQGRAFF
TRBJ1-2 TRBV5-1 many NA TGCGCCAGCAGTCAGGAGGGGAACTATGGCTACACCTTC CASSQEGNYGYTF
TRBJ2-3 TRBV28 many TRBD2 TGTGCCAGCAGTTTAACGGCTGGGACTAGCGGGATTTCAGATACGCAGTATTTT CASSLTAGTSGISDTQYF
TRBJ1-2 TRBV7-2 many NA TGTGCCAGCAGCTGGTCAGTGGACTATGGCTACACCTTC CASSWSVDYGYTF
TRBJ1-4 TRBV4-3 many NA TGCGCCAGCAGCCAAGATCCACGCCATCGGGAAAAACTGTTTTTT CASSQDPRHREKLFF
TRBJ2-3 TRBV7-9 many NA TGTGCCAGCAGCTACCCCTCGGGTCCCGCGCAGTATTTT CASSYPSGPAQYF
TRBJ1-2 TRBV7-2 many NA TGTGCCAGCAGCTTAGGGACGGAACCCTATGGCTACACCTTC CASSLGTEPYGYTF
TRBJ2-7 TRBV14 few TRBD1 TGTGCCAGCAGCCAAGAGTCCGGGACAGGGGCCTACGAGCAGTACTTC CASSQESGTGAYEQYF
TRBJ1-2 TRBV20-1 many NA TGCAGTGCTAGAGATCTGGGACCCAATGATGGCTACACCTTC CSARDLGPNDGYTF
TRBJ2-2 TRBV28 many NA TGTGCCAGCAGCGTTGCCTGGGCGACCGGGGAGCTGTTTTTT CASSVAWATGELFF
TRBJ2-1 TRBV5-1 many NA TGCGCCAGCAGCTTAAACAGGGCTCGGGATGAGCAGTTCTTC CASSLNRARDEQFF